These 8 T cell receptor beta chains share one sample of origin, sequenced in a study of cytomegalovirus exposure and HLA in healthy donors (dated by TCRdb to 2017 to 2019). Library preparation was by the immunoSEQ multiplex PCR assay. The multiplex PCR relied on a mix of 60 forward primers for TCR Vbeta segments and 13 reverse primers for TCR Jbeta segments. TCRdb took this table from immuneACCESS and kept in-frame rearrangements with V and J called. Such tables lack part of the clones; where checked against another copy, unresolved V genes explain under half of the gap, and the rest is unexplained. The table for this sample lists roughly 68,000 clones; 60% to 75% of them were counted only once. The ten largest clones take up about 20% of the sample. Sequencing was carried out using PBMCs. The receptors here all came from a man in his forties in good health and CMV-seropositive.

This clone was counted a few times. This chain joins TRBV19 and TRBJ1-5, with 9 bases matching TRBD1. The germline V gene encodes CDR1 LNHDA and CDR2 SQIVND (reference sequence). V was pared by 5 bases and J by 5 bases, with 13 bases of the junction left unmatched. The CDR3 extends over 17 amino acids. In DNA, the CDR3 is TGTGCCAGTAGTTCGCCCGGGACAGGGACTGGCTATCAGCCCCAGCATTTT. As protein: CASSSPGTGTGYQPQHF.

The chain has TRBV6-5 and TRBJ2-5; D is possibly TRBD1 (8 bases). CDR3 length: 14 residues. V was shortened by 5 bases and J by 5 bases, with 15 bases between the two germline ends. Germline assignment: CDR1 MNHEY and CDR2 SVGAGI. CDR3 residues: CASSRTGGGETQYF. The CDR3 DNA sequence: TGTGCCAGCAGTCGTACAGGGGGAGGGGAGACCCAGTACTTC.

The chain joins TRBV30 to TRBJ2-5; TRBD2 aligns across 10 bases. Germline lookup yields CDR1 GTSNPN and CDR2 SVGIG (reference sequence). The CDR3 length is 15 residues. V was clipped by 2 bases and J by 2 bases; unmatched bases: 5. CDR3 sequence reads: CAWSRGTSAQETQYF. The CDR3 nucleotides are TGTGCCTGGAGTAGGGGGACTAGCGCTCAAGAGACCCAGTACTTC. The full variable domain, completed using reference TRBV30 and TRBJ2-5, is SQTIHQWPATLVQPVGSPLSLECTVEGTSNPNLYWYRQAAGRGLQLLFYSVGIGQISSEVPQNLSASRPQDRQFILSSKKLLLSDSGFYLCAWSRGTSAQETQYFGPGTRLLVL.

This rearrangement joins TRBV20-1 to TRBJ2-7; D perhaps matches TRBD2 (6 bases). This CDR3 spans 10 amino acids. V lost 8 bases to trimming and J lost 7 bases, with 12 bases between them. Germline V gene sequence: CDR1 DFQATT, CDR2 SNEGSKA (reference sequence). DNA of the CDR3: TGCAGTATGTGGGGGGAAGAGCAGTACTTC. This sequence encodes CSMWGEEQYF.

The chain carries TRBV18 and TRBJ2-2; 8 positions agree with TRBD2. Germline lookup yields CDR1 KGHSH and CDR2 LQKENI. The CDR3 loop spans 16 amino acids. V dropped 0 bases and J dropped 1; count of bases not matched to a gene: 1. The CDR3 DNA sequence: TGTGCCAGCTCACCACCGGCGGGGGGGAACACCGGGGAGCTGTTTTTT. This encodes CASSPPAGGNTGELFF.

This sequence joins TRBV4-1 and TRBJ1-4; a possible D gene is TRBD1 (5 bases). The V gene lost 0 bases and the J gene lost 4 bases, with 15 bases spanning the gap. Per the germline V gene, CDR1 is MGHRA and CDR2 is YSYEKL. The CDR3 is made up of 17 amino acids. The CDR3: CASSQDGAWGLNEKLFF. The DNA for the CDR3 is TGCGCCAGCAGCCAAGATGGGGCCTGGGGACTTAATGAAAAACTGTTTTTT.

The chain combines TRBV5-1 with TRBJ2-7; D might be TRBD2 (6 bases). The V end lost 4 bases, the J end lost 3 bases, and 11 bases lay between the germline ends. Per the germline V gene, CDR1 is SGHRS and CDR2 is YFSETQ. The CDR3 is 13 residues long. The DNA of the CDR3 is TGCGCCAGCAGCCGGGACTGGATCTACGAGCAGTACTTC. Translated, it gives CASSRDWIYEQYF.

This clone was recorded a few times. The V gene is TRBV7-6, the J gene TRBJ2-7; a weak D match, TRBD1 (7 bases). The CDR3 runs to 15 residues. CDR1 is SGHVS, CDR2 FNYEAQ, per germline. Between the trimmed V and J ends, which lost 1 base and 5 bases, there was a span of 15 bases. CDR3 sequence: CASSLEPGGRNEQYF. In DNA, the CDR3 is TGTGCCAGCAGCTTAGAGCCAGGGGGGAGGAACGAGCAGTACTTC. Filled out from reference TRBV7-6 and TRBJ2-7, the complete variable domain reads GAGVSQSPRYKVTKRGQDVALRCDPISGHVSLYWYRQALGQGPEFLTYFNYEAQQDKSGLPNDRFSAERPEGSISTLTIQRTEQRDSAMYRCASSLEPGGRNEQYFGPGTRLTVT.